One and the same sample provided the 7 T cell receptor beta chains below, sequenced in a study of preoperative IRX-2 immunotherapy in early breast cancer (dated by TCRdb to between 2019 and 2020). The treatment or condition label on this specimen signifies: preoperative locoregional IRX-2 cytokine immunotherapy. Library creation used the immunoSEQ multiplex PCR assay. TCRdb re-hosts the immuneACCESS table, in-frame sequences only. Its copies lack some clones; in the studies checked, an unresolved V gene accounts for under half of them, and the cause for the rest is not known. Counted in this sample were more than 50,000 clones; roughly 94% of them appeared once. Together, the top ten hold 1.5% to 2% of the sample. This specimen was acquired from a patient treated with IRX-2 immunotherapy. These receptor sequences come from a human donor with breast cancer.

V usage is TRBV5-1 and J usage is TRBJ1-2; the match to TRBD1 covers 9 bases. The CDR3 extends over 14 amino acids. V lost 4 bases, J lost 5 bases, and 6 bases stayed unmatched. Germline V gene sequence: CDR1 SGHRS, CDR2 YFSETQ. The CDR3 DNA sequence: TGCGCCAGCAGCATACAGGGGGCCGATTATGGCTACACCTTC. It specifies CASSIQGADYGYTF. The variable domain in full, with the rest retrieved from reference TRBV5-1 and TRBJ1-2, is KAGVTQTPRYLIKTRGQQVTLSCSPISGHRSVSWYQQTPGQGLQFLFEYFSETQRNKGNFPGRFSGRQFSNSRSEMNVSTLELGDSALYLCASSIQGADYGYTFGSGTRLTVV.

This rearrangement joins TRBV20-1 to TRBJ2-5; D not resolved. Trimming shortened V by 1 base and J by 1 base, and 1 base separated the two germline ends. There are 11 residues in the CDR3. Germline CDR1 reads DFQATT; CDR2 reads SNEGSKA (reference sequence). CDR3 residues: CSARGQETQYF. In DNA form, the CDR3 reads TGCAGTGCTAGAGGCCAAGAGACCCAGTACTTC.

The rearrangement links TRBV7-2 to TRBJ2-7; 16 positions agree with TRBD2. The J segment lost 2 bases and the V segment lost 5 bases, leaving 12 bases of the junction unmatched. CDR3 length equals 19 residues. CDR1 is SGHTA, CDR2 FQGNSA, per germline. The CDR3 DNA is TGTGCCAGCAGCCCCCAGGGACTAGCGGGAGGGCGAGGCGCCTACGAGCAGTACTTC. This gives the protein CASSPQGLAGGRGAYEQYF.

The chain is built from TRBV9 and TRBJ2-3, with 9 bases identical to TRBD1. V was pared by 2 bases and J by 3 bases, with 10 bases of the junction left unmatched. CDR3 size: 17 residues. CDR1 and CDR2 from the germline V gene are SGDLS and YYNGEE. The CDR3 loop is CASSVYPGQGITDTQYF. CDR3 DNA sequence: TGTGCCAGCAGCGTTTACCCGGGACAGGGCATTACAGATACGCAGTATTTT.

The chain recombines TRBV28 with TRBJ2-3; D gene ambiguous. V shed 3 bases and J shed 0 bases, with 4 bases lying between them. Germline V gene sequence: CDR1 MDHEN, CDR2 SYDVKM. The length of the CDR3 is 13 residues. The CDR3: CASSFRSTDTQYF. CDR3 nucleotide sequence: TGTGCCAGCAGTTTCCGAAGCACAGATACGCAGTATTTT. The complete variable domain, with remaining parts taken from reference TRBV28 and TRBJ2-3, reads DVKVTQSSRYLVKRTGEKVFLECVQDMDHENMFWYRQDPGLGLRLIYFSYDVKMKEKGDIPEGYSVSREKKERFSLILESASTNQTSMYLCASSFRSTDTQYFGPGTRLTVL.

This chain links TRBV7-2 with TRBJ2-7; the D gene could be TRBD1 or TRBD2 (5 bases each). This CDR3 contains 15 residues. V was cut by 7 bases and J by 2 bases, with 18 bases left in between. Germline V gene lookup returns CDR1 SGHTA and CDR2 FQGNSA. The CDR3 loop reads CASTLSGRGTYEQYF. CDR3 sequence (DNA): TGTGCCAGCACCCTCAGCGGTCGGGGCACCTACGAGCAGTACTTC.

This chain connects TRBV18 to TRBJ2-5; D gene uncertain. The J call may be mistaken, given a closer DNA end match to TRBJ2-7. The CDR3 runs 15 residues. Germline CDR1 KGHSH, CDR2 LQKENI. The CDR3 region is CASSPLGSSSYEQYF. In DNA form, the CDR3 reads TGTGCCAGCTCACCCTTAGGGTCGAGCTCCTACGAGCAGTACTTC.